This TCR beta chain was captured in a study of PD-1 blockade in classical Hodgkin lymphoma (dated by TCRdb to between 2020 and 2021). Background for the entire study: Nivolumab dosing was 3 mg/kg intravenously every 2 weeks, continuing until either disease progression or unacceptable toxicity. The study used CyTOF and TCR beta sequencing to define a peripheral blood immune signature of response to PD-1 blockade in classical Hodgkin lymphoma.

With regard to this clone: The specificity of this receptor is unknown. No clone much larger than this one lies a single base away; base qualities are absent.

Broader findings and caveats from the paper: Patients starting nivolumab less than 1 year after ASCT had lower diversity and were excluded from later analyses to avoid confounding by immune reconstitution. Baseline TCR diversity was reported to be lower in newly diagnosed patients than in healthy donors and to be lower still in relapsed/refractory patients. By C4D1, a significant rise was seen in CD4+ TCR diversity but not in CD8+ TCR diversity (p=0.0027 vs p=0.16), and the rise was most apparent among complete responders (p=0.02). The study was restricted to a single clinical trial cohort, and the causes of repertoire differences, possibly disease activity or prior therapy, were left undefined. Baseline diversity similar to that of newly diagnosed patients was observed in trial patients achieving complete response, whereas significantly lower diversity was observed in partial responders and progressors.

The Qiagen DNeasy kit was used to extract genomic DNA both from unsorted PBMCs and from the negatively selected CD4+ and CD8+ fractions. Using primers that anneal to V and J segments, immunoSEQ multiplex PCR amplified the TCR beta CDR3 regions. Amplification bias was minimized using a synthetic immune receptor repertoire, and residual bias was removed computationally after sequencing. Per the authors' processing: Custom Python scripts were used to quantify repertoire diversity as the Shannon entropy index. Unsorted, CD4+ and CD8+ repertoires were analyzed separately, except for combined analyses in which CD4+ and CD8+ sequences were merged in silico. A clone counted as expanded when the clone's frequency after treatment rose at least 2-fold relative to C1D1, and clones undetected at baseline were given a pseudocount of 0.5. Clones with 0 or 1 copy at C1D1 were classified as singleton clones, and clones with 2 or more copies were classified as non-singleton clones. Clones expanded in unsorted samples were assigned a CD4+, CD8+ or unknown annotation through matching of protein sequences in sorted samples from the same patient. Diversity changes from C1D1 to C4D1 were tested in paired samples using Wilcoxon tests. TCRdb took over this immuneACCESS table, retaining in-frame rearrangements with V and J assigned. Such tables are incomplete; in checked studies, under half of the missing clones stem from an unresolved V gene, and the remainder is unexplained. Clonal size and the V and J genes are those of that table, whereas D and trimming came from the DNA. This sample holds around 93,000 clones; roughly 78% were observed only once. In total, the top ten clones hold just under 9.5% of the sample.

What the time point label conveys for this sample: cycle 4 day 1 (C4D1), after 6 weeks of nivolumab. Every trial patient had relapsed after autologous stem cell transplantation, and cohorts A, B and C differed in prior brentuximab vedotin exposure. The trial cohort comprised more than 55 patients with relapsed/refractory classical Hodgkin lymphoma whose best overall responses were complete response, partial response or progressive disease. Trial patients were treated with single-agent nivolumab in the multi-cohort phase II CheckMate 205 trial. Best overall response was determined by an independent review committee according to the 2007 International Working Group response criteria. Trial PBMCs were collected immediately before nivolumab initiation (C1D1) and during therapy at cycle 2 day 1 and cycle 4 day 1. Peripheral blood was collected in 8 mL Vacutainer Cell Preparation Tubes, from which PBMCs were isolated by centrifugation and then cryopreserved.

The sample was peripheral blood mononuclear cells (PBMCs), taken before the fourth cycle of nivolumab. The clonotype was recovered from a human donor with classical Hodgkin lymphoma.

The CDR3 reads as follows: CASSLEGRRGYTF. The nucleotide sequence is given as TGTGCCAGCAGCTTAGAGGGCAGGCGCGGCTACACCTTC. The chain employs TRBV7-9 and TRBJ1-2, with the D gene call left open. Trimming takes 1 base from V and 8 bases from J, and the germline ends sit 11 bases apart. Reading from cysteine to phenylalanine, the CDR3 counts 13 amino acids. Of the read, only the CDR3 DNA is kept; its 39 bases are in frame from base 1. Looking up the germline V gene (reference sequence) yields CDR1 SEHNR and CDR2 FQNEAQ.